This T cell receptor beta chain was observed in a study of tumor-infiltrating lymphocytes in primary liver carcinoma (dated 2017 in TCRdb). With respect to the entire study: Of the five patients (three men and two women, aged 30 to 69 years), four had hepatocellular carcinoma and one had combined HCC and intrahepatic cholangiocarcinoma. The five patients had tumors staged T1-T3 N0M0, with maximum diameters ranging from roughly 4.2 to 11 cm. Each sample produced roughly 3.65 to 7.5 million productive TCRbeta reads, and read depth showed no significant difference between tissue types. For each liver tumor, the study sampled five regions along with adjacent normal tissue and blood, and applied TCRbeta repertoire sequencing, expression microarrays and whole-exome sequencing. A total of about 35 specimens from 5 patients, comprising some 25 tumor regions, 5 adjacent noncancerous liver tissues and 5 peripheral blood samples, were covered by TCRbeta repertoire sequencing. Technical replicate repertoires showed high reproducibility, with mean shared-clone rates approximately 0.89 and correlation coefficients above 0.95.

As concerns this clonotype: Its antigen is still unknown. This may be a read error: a much more frequent sequence differs by one nucleotide.

Without any cell sorting, total RNA and DNA were co-extracted from around 18-30 mg of bulk tissue using the AllPrep DNA/RNA mini kit. Surgical resection was performed in China between November 2015 and 2016 on about five patients with histopathologically diagnosed primary liver carcinoma. Chronic HBV infection was present in the patients, and the patients were treatment-naive at sampling. Pieces of fresh tumor and adjacent tissue were cut in half, with one half kept in RNAlater at -80 degrees C and the other half sent for histology. Overall study results and their limits: Since the samples were bulk and unsorted, there was no way to compare CD4+ and CD8+ T cell repertoires. Pairs of tumor regions showed greater repertoire overlap (mean 36%) than tumor-adjacent pairs (approximately 17%) or tumor-blood pairs (roughly 15%), which is consistent with antigen-driven expansion. With just four to six patients in the study, the authors point out that the findings should be validated in a larger study. A significantly larger repertoire fraction was made up by the top 250 clones in tumors than in blood (p = 0.039). Because sequencing covered only the TCR beta chain and unpaired alpha chains were not captured, true repertoire diversity is likely underestimated.

Inclusive of the bounding cysteine and phenylalanine, the CDR3 is 13 residues long. The DNA shown is the 39-base CDR3, in frame from base 1. The germline V gene (reference sequence) gives CDR1 as SEHNR and CDR2 as FQNEAQ. TCRbeta-specific cDNA was reverse-transcribed from approximately 0.5 ug total RNA using a constant-region primer and ProtoScript II reverse transcriptase. The TCRbeta libraries were prepared through three rounds of nested multiplex PCR following a slightly modified ARM-PCR procedure. Each of the first two PCR rounds ran for about 10 cycles using multiplex TRBV1-TRBV30 forward primers together with a Cbeta reverse primer. A final 25-cycle PCR with Deep VentR polymerase added sample barcodes and Illumina adapters. Before sequencing, amplicons of 200-500 bp were gel-purified using a QIAquick gel extraction kit. TCRbeta amplicons were sequenced on an Illumina HiSeq 2500 with 250-bp paired-end reads. In the authors' own workflow: Quality trimming of reads was performed with Trimmomatic v0.33, and paired reads were merged with FLASH v1.2.11 so that full CDR3 sequences could be recovered. MiGEC v1.2.1b assigned V, D and J germline segments to the rearranged TCRbeta sequences. Clonotype statistics, along with Shannon-Wiener diversity indices, were calculated using VDJtools v1.0.0. To reduce sampling bias, subsequent analyses other than the diversity analysis used only the 250 most abundant clonotypes in each sample. TCRdb reprocessed the public reads (quality trimming at Q25 with fastp, clone calling with MiXCR) and kept in-frame beta chains. Identical CDR3 protein sequences are pooled into one entry, listed with their most common genes and DNA. The V and J calls here are based on TCRdb, not the publication. The sample table lists about 120,000 distinct CDR3 sequences, roughly 70% of them with a count of one. The biggest ten clones account for over 8% of the sample.

The specimen sequenced was tumor-adjacent normal liver tissue. The clonotype was recovered from an older woman with primary liver carcinoma and hepatitis B virus infection. The sequence is built from TRBV7-9 and TRBJ1-1; the D gene lacks a confident call. The encoded CDR3 is CTSSFSTRTEAFF. The DNA sequence is as follows: TGTACCAGCAGCTTTAGCACCCGGACTGAAGCTTTCTTT.